This entry lists 32 T cell receptor beta chains sequenced from one sample in a study of blood T cell repertoires in COVID-19. This table comes from immunoSEQ multiplex PCR, and its TCRdb copy is limited to in-frame clones, with some not included. Of 150,000 to 200,000 clones in the sample, 80% to 90% were seen once. The specimen was peripheral blood. The source is a middle-aged man with acute or convalescent COVID-19.

V is TRBV13 and J is TRBJ1-6; possible D gene TRBD1, 5 bases. Germline V gene lookup returns CDR1 PRHDT and CDR2 FYEKMQ (reference sequence). V lost 3 bases, J lost 9 bases, and 6 bases lay in between. This CDR3 is 12 amino acids long. In DNA, the CDR3 is TGTGCCAGCAGCTTTACAGGTTCACCCCTCCACTTT. It yields the protein CASSFTGSPLHF.

The chain uses TRBV12-3 or TRBV12-4 and TRBJ1-1; perhaps TRBD1 as D (5 bases). V shed 5 bases and J shed 10 bases, with 17 bases lying between them. The CDR3 extends over 13 amino acids. CDR3 DNA sequence: TGTGCCAGCAGTCCCCGAGGGGAGGGCACAGCTTTCTTT. This codes for CASSPRGEGTAFF.

The chain carries TRBV9 and TRBJ1-6, with 9 bases fitting TRBD1. The CDR3 extends over 16 amino acids. Germline lookup yields CDR1 SGDLS and CDR2 YYNGEE. Trimming at V came to 3 bases and at J to 10 bases, leaving 11 bases not matched to a gene. DNA of the CDR3: TGTGCCAGCAGCGGGTTGGGACAGGGAGGTCTATCACCCCTCCACTTT. This codes for CASSGLGQGGLSPLHF.

The genes are TRBV9 and TRBJ2-2; weak D call: TRBD2 (5 bases). CDR1 and CDR2 from the germline V gene are SGDLS and YYNGEE. Trimming pared 7 bases from V and 13 bases from J, leaving 23 bases between. The CDR3 is 14 residues long. CDR3 sequence: CASGQELRSGGLFF. The CDR3 DNA reads as TGTGCCAGCGGTCAGGAGCTCCGGAGCGGAGGGCTGTTTTTT.

The rearrangement uses TRBV6-4 and TRBJ1-6, with D possibly TRBD1 on 5 matching bases. V was shortened by 5 bases and J by 6 bases, with 14 bases between the two germline ends. This CDR3 has 15 amino acids. Germline V CDR1 and CDR2: MRHNA, SNTAGT. The CDR3 loop is CASSRTGDSNSPLHF. Here the CDR3 DNA reads TGTGCCAGCAGTAGGACCGGAGACAGTAATTCACCCCTCCACTTT.

This clone was seen a few times. The V and J genes are TRBV5-1 and TRBJ1-2, with D possibly TRBD1 on 5 matching bases. Between the trimmed V and J ends, which lost 3 bases and 3 bases, there was a span of 12 bases. Germline lookup yields CDR1 SGHRS and CDR2 YFSETQ. The CDR3 has 14 residues. The CDR3 DNA is TGCGCCAGCAGCTCGGGACTCTCCGACTATGGCTACACCTTC. Translating gives CASSSGLSDYGYTF.

The chain is built from TRBV6-5 and TRBJ1-2; D is possibly TRBD1 (5 bases). The germline CDR1 and CDR2 sequences are MNHEY and SVGAGI. CDR3 length: 12 amino acids. Between the trimmed V and J ends, which lost 5 bases and 2 bases, there was a span of 6 bases. CDR3 in amino acids: CASSRQNYGYTF. For the CDR3, the DNA is TGTGCCAGCAGTAGACAGAACTATGGCTACACCTTC.

CDR3 sequence reads: CASSFSGYNTGELFF. As DNA, the CDR3 is TGTGCCAGCAGCTTCTCCGGTTATAACACCGGGGAGCTGTTTTTT. V usage is TRBV7-6 and J usage is TRBJ2-2; D is ambiguous. CDR1 is SGHVS, CDR2 FNYEAQ, per germline. The CDR3 sequence is 15 residues long. V was pared by 3 bases and J by 2 bases, with 10 bases between. Full variable domain (missing parts from reference TRBV7-6 and TRBJ2-2): GAGVSQSPRYKVTKRGQDVALRCDPISGHVSLYWYRQALGQGPEFLTYFNYEAQQDKSGLPNDRFSAERPEGSISTLTIQRTEQRDSAMYRCASSFSGYNTGELFFGEGSRLTVL.

This clone was counted a single time. The chain is built from TRBV7-3 and TRBJ1-2, with TRBD1 matching 9 bases. With V trimmed by 4 bases and J by 6 bases, 3 bases remained unmatched. The CDR3 consists of 13 residues. Per the germline V gene, CDR1 is SGHTA and CDR2 is FQGTGA. The CDR3 DNA reads TGTGCCAGCAGCTCCCGGACAGGGGATGGCTACACCTTC. This translates into CASSSRTGDGYTF. Full variable domain (remainder filled in from reference TRBV7-3 and TRBJ1-2): GAGVSQTPSNKVTEKGKYVELRCDPISGHTALYWYRQSLGQGPEFLIYFQGTGAADDSGLPNDRFFAVRPEGSVSTLKIQRTERGDSAVYLCASSSRTGDGYTFGSGTRLTVV.

CDR3 coding DNA: TGTGCCAGCAGCGATTGGGACAGCACCTACGAGCAGTACTTC. Translating gives CASSDWDSTYEQYF. V is TRBV28 and J is TRBJ2-7, with 7 bases that match TRBD1. This CDR3 spans 14 amino acids. Germline lookup yields CDR1 MDHEN and CDR2 SYDVKM. The ends lost 6 bases at V and 2 bases at J; junction bases unmatched: 7.

CDR3 amino acids: CASSPRGSANTGELFF. CDR3 sequence (DNA): TGTGCCAGCAGCCCCCGAGGGAGCGCGAACACCGGGGAGCTGTTTTTT. The V call is TRBV9, the J call TRBJ2-2; D possibly corresponds to TRBD2 (5 bases). The V end lost 4 bases, the J end lost 0 bases, and 13 bases lay between the germline ends. In germline, CDR1 is SGDLS, CDR2 YYNGEE. The length of the CDR3 is 16 residues.

The J gene is TRBJ2-5, the V gene TRBV6-4, with 8 bases that match TRBD1. The junction had 15 bases not matched to a gene; V was cut back by 11 bases and J by 4 bases. CDR1 is MRHNA and CDR2 is SNTAGT in the germline V gene. The CDR3 loop spans 15 amino acids. The CDR3 protein is CAPEGQGAEGETQYF. CDR3 DNA: TGTGCCCCCGAAGGGCAGGGGGCAGAGGGAGAGACCCAGTACTTC.

The CDR3 region is CASSVVTGRTEAFF. Here the CDR3 DNA reads TGTGCCAGCAGCGTAGTAACAGGGCGAACTGAAGCTTTCTTT. V gene TRBV9 combines with J gene TRBJ1-1; maybe TRBD1 (6 bases). The CDR3 is 14 residues long. V lost 0 bases, J lost 5 bases, and 11 bases lay in between. Germline CDR1 is SGDLS and CDR2 is YYNGEE.

This clone was observed at least ten times. The chain is built from TRBV29-1 and TRBJ1-1, with 7 positions matching TRBD1. The CDR3 is 12 residues long. V lost 6 bases and J lost 4; bases outside the gene matches: 5. CDR1 is SQVTM, CDR2 ANQGSEA, per germline. The CDR3 nucleotides read TGCAGCGTCATGACAGGGTCCACTGAAGCTTTCTTT. Its translation: CSVMTGSTEAFF.

This sequence joins TRBV2 and TRBJ2-1; the match to TRBD1 covers 9 bases. V trimming: 7 bases; J trimming: 12 bases; junction bases outside the gene matches: 7. CDR3 length equals 12 residues. CDR1 is SNHLY and CDR2 is FYNNEI in the germline V gene. CDR3 protein: CASTEDRGGQFF. In DNA, the CDR3 is TGTGCCAGCACTGAGGACAGGGGCGGGCAGTTCTTC.

The chain recombines TRBV19 with TRBJ1-2; 8 bases line up with TRBD1. V shed 5 bases and J 4 bases; nucleotides not matched to a gene: 15. The CDR3 contains 17 residues. The V gene's germline CDR1 is LNHDA and CDR2 SQIVND (reference sequence). CDR3 sequence reads: CASSPRDRQGKLYGYTF. DNA of the CDR3: TGTGCCAGTAGTCCCCGGGACAGGCAAGGCAAACTCTATGGCTACACCTTC.

The chain recombines TRBV29-1 with TRBJ1-1; 9 positions agree with TRBD1. The CDR3 is made up of 15 amino acids. The V gene end was trimmed by 7 bases and the J gene end by 3 bases; junction bases not matched to a gene: 12. Germline CDR1 reads SQVTM; CDR2 reads ANQGSEA. CDR3 protein: CSADTQQGADTEAFF. CDR3 bases: TGCAGCGCCGATACCCAACAGGGGGCGGACACTGAAGCTTTCTTT.

J is TRBJ2-2 and V is TRBV7-3; D unresolved. The germline CDR1 and CDR2 sequences are SGHTA and FQGTGA. Trimming removed 3 bases from V and 0 bases from J, with 5 bases in between. The length of the CDR3 is 14 residues. In nucleotides, the CDR3 is TGTGCCAGCAGCTTCAGATCGAACACCGGGGAGCTGTTTTTT. Residues: CASSFRSNTGELFF.

This sequence joins TRBV28 and TRBJ2-1, with 7 nucleotides matching TRBD2. Germline CDR1 and CDR2: MDHEN and SYDVKM. J gave up 7 bases and V 6 bases, and 3 bases lay outside the gene matches. The CDR3 runs to 12 residues. CDR3 bases: TGTGCCAGCAGGTCCGGGAGGAATGAGCAGTTCTTC. As protein: CASRSGRNEQFF.

Remarks on this clone: One end of the junction varies from germline; a read error may be responsible. The V call is TRBV5-1, the J call TRBJ1-2; D is uncertain. CDR3 size: 15 residues. From germline, CDR1 is SGHRS and CDR2 YFSETQ. The CDR3 reads CASSLGAVTVYDYTF. CDR3 in DNA: TGCGCCAGCAGCTTGGGCGCGGTGACGGTCTATGACTACACCTTC. The full variable domain, with the rest looked up from reference TRBV5-1 and TRBJ1-2, is KAGVTQTPRYLIKTRGQQVTLSCSPISGHRSVSWYQQTPGQGLQFLFEYFSETQRNKGNFPGRFSGRQFSNSRSEMNVSTLELGDSALYLCASSLGAVTVYDYTFGSGTRLTVV.

This rearrangement joins TRBV2 to TRBJ2-3; TRBD2 matches at 14 bases. The CDR3 is 14 residues long. Germline loops: CDR1 SNHLY, CDR2 FYNNEI. The V segment lost 8 bases and the J segment 11 bases; nucleotides outside the gene matches: 9. In nucleotides, the CDR3 is TGTGCCAGCCGGACTAGCGGGGGGCCCCTAGGGCAGTATTTT. It translates to CASRTSGGPLGQYF.

This chain uses TRBV6-6 with TRBJ2-2; 9 bases agree with TRBD1. This CDR3 has 16 amino acids. The trim removed 5 bases at V and 4 bases at J, leaving 8 bases unmatched. The germline V gene encodes CDR1 MNHNY and CDR2 SVGAGI (reference sequence). The CDR3 coding sequence is TGTGCCAGCAGTGCGACAGGGGGAGGAATCACCGGGGAGCTGTTTTTT. Encoded protein: CASSATGGGITGELFF.

This chain links TRBV4-2 with TRBJ1-5, with TRBD1 as a possible D gene (5 bases). V shed 6 bases and J shed 0 bases, with 15 bases lying between them. CDR3 size: 16 residues. Per the germline V gene, CDR1 is LGHNA and CDR2 is YNFKEQ. CDR3 amino acids: CASRDEEGASNQPQHF. CDR3 in DNA: TGTGCCAGCAGGGACGAAGAAGGGGCTAGCAATCAGCCCCAGCATTTT.

The V gene is TRBV6-2 or TRBV6-3, the J gene TRBJ2-1; D gene unclear. Looked up from germline, CDR1 is MNHEY and CDR2 is SVGEGT. The CDR3 consists of 13 residues. V was trimmed by 0 bases and J by 9 bases, leaving 9 bases between them. Here the CDR3 reads CASSYSVRGEQFF. CDR3 nucleotide sequence: TGTGCCAGCAGTTACTCGGTTAGAGGTGAGCAGTTCTTC.

This sequence joins TRBV30 and TRBJ1-1; tentative D call: TRBD1 (6 bases). This CDR3 has 14 residues. Trimming shortened V by 3 bases and J by 1 base, and 12 bases separated the two germline ends. CDR1 is GTSNPN, CDR2 SVGIG, per germline (reference sequence). The CDR3 nucleotides are TGTGCCTGGAGCTCAGGGGCTCCGAACACTGAAGCTTTCTTT. Its protein is CAWSSGAPNTEAFF.

V and J are TRBV10-3 and TRBJ1-2; D gene ambiguous. Trimming pared 1 base from V and 7 bases from J, leaving 13 bases between. CDR1 and CDR2 from the germline V gene are ENHRY and SYGVKD. The CDR3 totals 14 residues. CDR3 sequence (DNA): TGTGCCATCAGTGAGTTGAGGGAGCTGCGTGGCTACACCTTC. This gives the protein CAISELRELRGYTF.

The chain has TRBV30 and TRBJ1-1; D may be TRBD1 (5 bases). Trimming left V 5 bases short and J 5 bases short, with 12 bases between. CDR1 is GTSNPN, CDR2 SVGIG, per germline (reference sequence). This CDR3 has 12 amino acids. The CDR3 bases are TGTGCCTGGGGGCAGGGTGGGACTGAAGCTTTCTTT. This translates into CAWGQGGTEAFF. The whole variable domain, remainder taken from reference TRBV30 and TRBJ1-1, is SQTIHQWPATLVQPVGSPLSLECTVEGTSNPNLYWYRQAAGRGLQLLFYSVGIGQISSEVPQNLSASRPQDRQFILSSKKLLLSDSGFYLCAWGQGGTEAFFGQGTRLTVV.

V is TRBV7-6 and J is TRBJ2-7; tentative D call: TRBD1 (5 bases). Trimming left V 6 bases short and J 6 bases short, with 15 bases between. This CDR3 is 13 amino acids long. In germline, CDR1 is SGHVS, CDR2 FNYEAQ. In DNA, the CDR3 is TGTGCCAGCAGAGAAGGCAGGGCTGGCGAGCAGTACTTC. Translation: CASREGRAGEQYF.

In DNA, the CDR3 is TGTGCCAGCAGCCAAGAAAGGACAGGCAGCAGGGCTTCTCCTAATGAAAAACTGTTTTTT. Translated, it gives CASSQERTGSRASPNEKLFF. The gene calls are TRBV3-1 (or the pseudogene TRBV3-2) and TRBJ1-4; 7 bases fit TRBD1. The CDR3 is made up of 20 amino acids. Per the germline V gene, CDR1 is LGHDT and CDR2 is YNNKEL (reference sequence). Trimming cost V 0 bases and J 3 bases; bases outside gene matches: 16.

The V and J genes are TRBV5-1 and TRBJ1-6; D ambiguous. Germline lookup yields CDR1 SGHRS and CDR2 YFSETQ. The length of the CDR3 is 15 residues. V was shortened by 0 bases and J by 7 bases, with 11 bases between the two germline ends. The CDR3 nucleotides read TGCGCCAGCAGCTTGGAGGATGACTCCAATTCACCCCTCCACTTT. This encodes CASSLEDDSNSPLHF.

This clone was recorded many times. The chain is built from TRBV6-5 and TRBJ1-1; TRBD1 matches 9 bases. The CDR3 is made up of 14 amino acids. Germline V gene sequence: CDR1 MNHEY, CDR2 SVGAGI. J lost 8 bases, V lost 6 bases, and 10 bases had no gene match. CDR3 nucleotide sequence: TGTGCCAGCAGATTAGGAGCGGACAGGGGCGAAGCTTTCTTT. Translated, it gives CASRLGADRGEAFF.

The chain recombines TRBV7-9 with TRBJ1-2; a possible D gene is TRBD1 (6 bases). The CDR3 spans 17 residues. V lost 4 bases and J 6 bases, leaving 24 bases between the germline ends. Looked up from germline, CDR1 is SEHNR and CDR2 is FQNEAQ (reference sequence). The CDR3 here is CASSSRDTGRMRNGYTF. CDR3 in DNA: TGTGCCAGCAGCTCCAGGGATACAGGGCGGATGAGGAATGGCTACACCTTC.